Listed below are T cell receptor beta chains from one sample, sequenced in a study of radiation and T cells in renal cell carcinoma. Assay used: immunoSEQ multiplex PCR; TCRdb lists only in-frame clones, some missing. The profile shows more than 100,000 clones, roughly 91% of them singletons. This specimen was blood, taken from a patient whose treatment included radiotherapy and nephrectomy. These receptor sequences come from a woman between 65 and 79 years old with renal cell carcinoma. Each CDR3 is given with its conserved first and last residue. The order of the fields is clone size, V gene, J gene, D gene, CDR3 length, CDR3 protein, CDR3 DNA. D genes are given only for firm matches. Some rows have no size entry. The others give once, few or many, or a class for an expanded clone.

clone size: once; V gene: TRBV28; J gene: TRBJ1-2; D gene: -; CDR3 length: 13; CDR3 protein: CASSSQGYYGYTF; CDR3 DNA: TGTGCCAGCAGTTCACAGGGTTACTATGGCTACACCTTC
clone size: -; V gene: TRBV7-2; J gene: TRBJ2-3; D gene: TRBD2; CDR3 length: 16; CDR3 protein: CASSLVLAGASDTQYF; CDR3 DNA: TGTGCCAGCAGCTTAGTGCTAGCGGGGGCCTCAGATACGCAGTATTTT
clone size: -; V gene: TRBV6-5; J gene: TRBJ1-1; D gene: TRBD1; CDR3 length: 16; CDR3 protein: CASSYRYRGSATEAFF; CDR3 DNA: TGTGCCAGCAGTTACAGGTACAGGGGGTCGGCCACTGAAGCTTTCTTT
clone size: -; V gene: TRBV7-9; J gene: TRBJ2-1; D gene: -; CDR3 length: 14; CDR3 protein: CASSLAVRKVEQFF; CDR3 DNA: TGTGCCAGCAGCTTAGCGGTCAGGAAGGTTGAGCAGTTCTTC
clone size: few; V gene: TRBV5-1; J gene: TRBJ2-1; D gene: -; CDR3 length: 15; CDR3 protein: CASSLGGDSYNEQFF; CDR3 DNA: TGCGCCAGCAGCTTGGGGGGAGACTCCTACAATGAGCAGTTCTTC
clone size: -; V gene: TRBV30; J gene: TRBJ2-7; D gene: TRBD2; CDR3 length: 12; CDR3 protein: CAWSRGGYEQYF; CDR3 DNA: TGTGCCTGGAGTCGGGGGGGGTACGAGCAGTACTTC
clone size: -; V gene: TRBV5-1; J gene: TRBJ1-5; D gene: -; CDR3 length: 14; CDR3 protein: CASSLDVASQPQHF; CDR3 DNA: TGCGCCAGCAGCTTGGATGTGGCAAGCCAGCCCCAGCATTTT
clone size: -; V gene: TRBV7-2; J gene: TRBJ2-3; D gene: -; CDR3 length: 12; CDR3 protein: CASSPSTDTQYF; CDR3 DNA: TGTGCCAGCAGTCCTAGCACAGATACGCAGTATTTT
clone size: once; V gene: TRBV6-1; J gene: TRBJ2-3; D gene: TRBD2; CDR3 length: 16; CDR3 protein: CASSERSGGSADTQYF; CDR3 DNA: TGTGCCAGCAGTGAACGGAGCGGGGGGAGTGCAGATACGCAGTATTTT
clone size: -; V gene: TRBV6-6; J gene: TRBJ2-5; D gene: TRBD1; CDR3 length: 15; CDR3 protein: CASSSPGQGEETQYF; CDR3 DNA: TGTGCCAGCAGTTCCCCGGGACAGGGAGAAGAGACCCAGTACTTC
clone size: -; V gene: TRBV6-6; J gene: TRBJ2-3; D gene: -; CDR3 length: 14; CDR3 protein: CASSWGTDTDTQYF; CDR3 DNA: TGTGCCAGCAGTTGGGGGACTGACACAGATACGCAGTATTTT
clone size: -; V gene: TRBV9; J gene: TRBJ2-7; D gene: -; CDR3 length: 14; CDR3 protein: CASSVANGVYEQYF; CDR3 DNA: TGTGCCAGCAGCGTAGCGAACGGGGTCTACGAGCAGTACTTC
clone size: once; V gene: TRBV4-3; J gene: TRBJ2-1; D gene: -; CDR3 length: 16; CDR3 protein: CASSQYLLASYNEQFF; CDR3 DNA: TGCGCCAGCAGCCAATATCTCCTAGCGAGCTACAATGAGCAGTTCTTC
clone size: -; V gene: TRBV6-4; J gene: TRBJ1-1; D gene: TRBD1; CDR3 length: 14; CDR3 protein: CASSEQQGTTEAFF; CDR3 DNA: TGTGCCAGCAGTGAACAACAGGGGACCACTGAAGCTTTCTTT
clone size: -; V gene: TRBV13; J gene: TRBJ1-2; D gene: -; CDR3 length: 14; CDR3 protein: CASSFETENYGYTF; CDR3 DNA: TGTGCCAGCAGCTTCGAGACAGAGAACTATGGCTACACCTTC
clone size: few; V gene: TRBV11-2; J gene: TRBJ1-1; D gene: -; CDR3 length: 13; CDR3 protein: CASSPTENTEAFF; CDR3 DNA: TGTGCCAGCAGTCCGACGGAGAACACTGAAGCTTTCTTT
clone size: once; V gene: TRBV7-6; J gene: TRBJ1-3; D gene: -; CDR3 length: 17; CDR3 protein: CASSPSPDRTSGNTIYF; CDR3 DNA: TGTGCCAGCAGCCCCTCCCCGGACAGAACCTCTGGAAACACCATATATTTT
clone size: once; V gene: TRBV19; J gene: TRBJ2-2; D gene: TRBD1; CDR3 length: 16; CDR3 protein: CASTPREQGLTGELFF; CDR3 DNA: TGTGCCAGTACCCCGAGGGAACAGGGGTTAACCGGGGAGCTGTTTTTT
clone size: -; V gene: TRBV20-1; J gene: TRBJ1-1; D gene: -; CDR3 length: 11; CDR3 protein: CSALRDTEAFF; CDR3 DNA: TGCAGTGCCCTACGAGACACTGAAGCTTTCTTT
clone size: -; V gene: TRBV6-6; J gene: TRBJ2-7; D gene: -; CDR3 length: 13; CDR3 protein: CASRSPGLYEQYF; CDR3 DNA: TGTGCCAGCAGATCCCCGGGACTCTACGAGCAGTACTTC
clone size: -; V gene: TRBV28; J gene: TRBJ2-3; D gene: -; CDR3 length: 14; CDR3 protein: CASSPPRSTDTQYF; CDR3 DNA: TGTGCCAGCAGCCCCCCTCGTAGCACAGATACGCAGTATTTT
clone size: few; V gene: TRBV18; J gene: TRBJ1-5; D gene: -; CDR3 length: 16; CDR3 protein: CASSPLQVGGNQPQHF; CDR3 DNA: TGTGCCAGCTCACCACTCCAAGTGGGGGGCAATCAGCCCCAGCATTTT
clone size: -; V gene: TRBV27; J gene: TRBJ1-2; D gene: -; CDR3 length: 13; CDR3 protein: CASSPDSHYGYTF; CDR3 DNA: TGTGCCAGCAGTCCGGACAGTCACTATGGCTACACCTTC
clone size: -; V gene: TRBV5-1; J gene: TRBJ1-5; D gene: -; CDR3 length: 15; CDR3 protein: CASSLDPGVDQPQHF; CDR3 DNA: TGCGCCAGCAGCCTTGATCCAGGGGTAGATCAGCCCCAGCATTTT
clone size: -; V gene: TRBV29-1; J gene: TRBJ1-2; D gene: TRBD1; CDR3 length: 15; CDR3 protein: CSVTVISTGWDGYTF; CDR3 DNA: TGCAGCGTCACAGTTATCTCGACAGGGTGGGATGGCTACACCTTC
clone size: -; V gene: TRBV4-3; J gene: TRBJ2-1; D gene: -; CDR3 length: 14; CDR3 protein: CASSQDLGRNEQFF; CDR3 DNA: TGCGCCAGCAGCCAAGATCTCGGGCGAAATGAGCAGTTCTTC
clone size: -; V gene: TRBV11-2; J gene: TRBJ2-2; D gene: -; CDR3 length: 14; CDR3 protein: CASSLRQNTGELFF; CDR3 DNA: TGTGCCAGCAGCTTACGGCAGAACACCGGGGAGCTGTTTTTT
clone size: -; V gene: TRBV18; J gene: TRBJ2-1; D gene: -; CDR3 length: 14; CDR3 protein: CASSTRAGSDEQFF; CDR3 DNA: TGTGCCAGCTCAACGAGGGCAGGGAGCGATGAGCAGTTCTTC
clone size: -; V gene: TRBV19; J gene: TRBJ1-5; D gene: -; CDR3 length: 13; CDR3 protein: CASSILRGEPQHF; CDR3 DNA: TGTGCCAGTAGTATACTAAGGGGGGAACCCCAGCATTTT
clone size: -; V gene: TRBV5-1; J gene: TRBJ1-1; D gene: -; CDR3 length: 13; CDR3 protein: CASSFGGLTEAFF; CDR3 DNA: TGCGCCAGCAGCTTCGGGGGGCTTACTGAAGCTTTCTTT
clone size: once; V gene: TRBV2; J gene: TRBJ2-5; D gene: -; CDR3 length: 12; CDR3 protein: CASRGSEETQYF; CDR3 DNA: TGTGCCAGCAGGGGGTCGGAGGAGACCCAGTACTTC
clone size: -; V gene: TRBV5-1; J gene: TRBJ2-7; D gene: TRBD1; CDR3 length: 16; CDR3 protein: CASSSSLGQGLYEQYF; CDR3 DNA: TGCGCCAGCAGCTCTAGCCTGGGACAGGGTCTCTACGAGCAGTACTTC
clone size: -; V gene: TRBV9; J gene: TRBJ2-3; D gene: -; CDR3 length: 15; CDR3 protein: CASSVGGVSTDTQYF; CDR3 DNA: TGTGCCAGCAGCGTAGGGGGCGTGAGCACAGATACGCAGTATTTT
clone size: once; V gene: TRBV7-1; J gene: TRBJ1-2; D gene: -; CDR3 length: 14; CDR3 protein: CASSLVPRGYGYTF; CDR3 DNA: TGTGCCAGCAGCTTAGTTCCAAGGGGCTATGGCTACACCTTC
clone size: once; V gene: TRBV9; J gene: TRBJ2-7; D gene: TRBD2; CDR3 length: 17; CDR3 protein: CASSLVEAAGGSHEQYF; CDR3 DNA: TGTGCCAGCAGCCTAGTGGAAGCAGCGGGGGGCTCCCATGAGCAGTACTTC
clone size: -; V gene: TRBV30; J gene: TRBJ1-1; D gene: TRBD1; CDR3 length: 13; CDR3 protein: CAASTGRNTEAFF; CDR3 DNA: TGTGCCGCCTCGACAGGGAGGAACACTGAAGCTTTCTTT
clone size: -; V gene: TRBV19; J gene: TRBJ2-1; D gene: TRBD2; CDR3 length: 16; CDR3 protein: CASSPLAGGSYNEQFF; CDR3 DNA: TGTGCCAGTAGTCCCTTGGCGGGGGGCTCCTACAATGAGCAGTTCTTC
clone size: -; V gene: TRBV30; J gene: TRBJ2-3; D gene: TRBD2; CDR3 length: 17; CDR3 protein: CAWNTLFSGGVIDTQYF; CDR3 DNA: TGTGCCTGGAATACCCTTTTTAGCGGGGGGGTTATAGATACGCAGTATTTT
clone size: few; V gene: TRBV12-5; J gene: TRBJ1-5; D gene: TRBD1; CDR3 length: 13; CDR3 protein: CASGTGGNQPQHF; CDR3 DNA: TGTGCTAGTGGGACAGGGGGGAATCAGCCCCAGCATTTT
clone size: -; V gene: TRBV30; J gene: TRBJ2-7; D gene: TRBD1; CDR3 length: 15; CDR3 protein: CAWSRGQGIVYEQYF; CDR3 DNA: TGTGCCTGGAGCCGGGGACAGGGGATTGTCTACGAGCAGTACTTC
clone size: -; V gene: TRBV19; J gene: TRBJ1-2; D gene: -; CDR3 length: 16; CDR3 protein: CASSISAGSRLYGYTF; CDR3 DNA: TGTGCCAGTAGTATATCTGCAGGGTCACGACTGTATGGCTACACCTTC